Described below is a single T cell receptor (beta chain) sequence and its context. Antigen: not known. The donors (healthy individuals) were bone marrow donors. Trimming took off 2 bases at V and 2 bases at J, with 9 bases between the two ends. Germline lookup yields CDR1 SGHTA and CDR2 FQGNSA. There are 14 residues in the CDR3. This sample is part of a study of cytomegalovirus exposure and HLA in healthy donors. The study's findings and limits: For presence/absence analyses, sequencing depth was assumed to be roughly uniform across donors.

PCR involved 60 Vbeta and 13 Jbeta primers. This table comes from immunoSEQ multiplex PCR, and its TCRdb copy is limited to in-frame clones, with some not included. The sample lists roughly 190,000 clones, 12% occurring once. The sample comprised PBMCs. The TCR was taken from a man aged 45 to 65 in good health and CMV-seropositive. The chain carries TRBV7-2 and TRBJ2-5; tentative D call: TRBD1 (5 bases). The CDR3 loop reads CASSLMRTQETQYF. CDR3 coding DNA: TGTGCCAGCAGCTTAATGCGGACACAAGAGACCCAGTACTTC. Full variable domain (remainder filled in from reference TRBV7-2 and TRBJ2-5): GAGVSQSPSNKVTEKGKDVELRCDPISGHTALYWYRQSLGQGLEFLIYFQGNSAPDKSGLPSDRFSAERTGGSVSTLTIQRTQQEDSAVYLCASSLMRTQETQYFGPGTRLLVL.